This T cell receptor beta chain appears in the sequencing data of a study of blood T cell repertoires in COVID-19. The wider study: PBMCs, B-cell-depleted T cells, or T cells provided the cDNA or gDNA that made up the material.

CDR1 and CDR2 (germline): KGHDR, SFDVKD. The V end lost 5 bases, the J end lost 4 bases, and 10 bases lay between the germline ends. This CDR3 comprises 13 residues. The participants were between roughly 18 and 89 years old and came from 20 to 30 US areas. The data were produced by immunoSEQ multiplex PCR, yet TCRdb's version contains in-frame clones alone and is incomplete. The table lists about 350,000 clones, roughly 90% of them singletons. The source material was PBMCs or T cells enriched from blood (not recorded which). The chain has TRBV24-1 and TRBJ1-1; D is perhaps TRBD1 (6 bases). The TCR originated in a woman in her thirties who had been exposed to COVID-19. CDR3 residues: CATSVRGATEAFF. CDR3 in DNA: TGTGCCACCAGTGTGCGGGGGGCCACTGAAGCTTTCTTT.